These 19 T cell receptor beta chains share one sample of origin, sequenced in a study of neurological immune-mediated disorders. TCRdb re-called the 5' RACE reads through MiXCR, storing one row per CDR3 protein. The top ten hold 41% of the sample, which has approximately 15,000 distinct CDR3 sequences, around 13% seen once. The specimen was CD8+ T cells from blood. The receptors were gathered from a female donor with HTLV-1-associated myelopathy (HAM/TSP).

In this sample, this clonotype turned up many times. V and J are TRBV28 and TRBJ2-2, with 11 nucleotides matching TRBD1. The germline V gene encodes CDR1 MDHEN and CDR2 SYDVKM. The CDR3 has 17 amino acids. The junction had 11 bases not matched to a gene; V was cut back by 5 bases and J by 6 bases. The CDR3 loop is CASSLEWTGGLAGELFF. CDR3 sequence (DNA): TGTGCCAGCAGTCTAGAGTGGACAGGGGGCCTTGCCGGGGAGCTGTTTTTT.

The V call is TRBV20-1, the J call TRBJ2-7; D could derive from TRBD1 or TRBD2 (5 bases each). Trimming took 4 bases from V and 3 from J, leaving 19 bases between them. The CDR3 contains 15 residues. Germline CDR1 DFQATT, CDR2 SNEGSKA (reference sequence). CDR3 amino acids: CSATSTGPSGYEQYF. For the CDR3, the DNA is TGCAGTGCTACAAGTACGGGACCTTCTGGCTACGAGCAGTACTTC.

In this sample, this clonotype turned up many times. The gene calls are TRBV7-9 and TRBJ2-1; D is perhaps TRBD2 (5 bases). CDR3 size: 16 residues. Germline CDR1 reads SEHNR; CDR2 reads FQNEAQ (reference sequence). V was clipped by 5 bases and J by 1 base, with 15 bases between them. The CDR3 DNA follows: TGTGCCAGCAGCCCCTCGCCTAGCAGGTCCTACAATGAGCAGTTCTTC. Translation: CASSPSPSRSYNEQFF. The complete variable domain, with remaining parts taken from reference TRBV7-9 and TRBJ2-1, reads DTGVSQNPRHKITKRGQNVTFRCDPISEHNRLYWYRQTLGQGPEFLTYFQNEAQLEKSRLLSDRFSAERPKGSFSTLEIQRTEQGDSAMYLCASSPSPSRSYNEQFFGPGTRLTVL.

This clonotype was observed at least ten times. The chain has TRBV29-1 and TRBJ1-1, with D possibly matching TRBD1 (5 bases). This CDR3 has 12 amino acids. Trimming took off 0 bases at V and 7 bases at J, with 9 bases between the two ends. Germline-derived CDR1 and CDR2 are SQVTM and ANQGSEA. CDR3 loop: CSVEDPGGEAFF. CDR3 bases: TGCAGCGTTGAAGACCCGGGGGGTGAAGCTTTCTTT.

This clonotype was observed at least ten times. The CDR3 reads CASSPSPNRLAKNIQYF. Written as DNA, the CDR3 is TGCGCCAGCAGCCCGAGCCCCAACCGGTTAGCCAAAAACATTCAGTACTTC. The gene calls are TRBV4-1 and TRBJ2-4; D remains unclear. CDR3 size: 17 residues. Germline values: CDR1 MGHRA, CDR2 YSYEKL. Trimming shortened V by 4 bases and J by 0 bases, and 16 bases separated the two germline ends.

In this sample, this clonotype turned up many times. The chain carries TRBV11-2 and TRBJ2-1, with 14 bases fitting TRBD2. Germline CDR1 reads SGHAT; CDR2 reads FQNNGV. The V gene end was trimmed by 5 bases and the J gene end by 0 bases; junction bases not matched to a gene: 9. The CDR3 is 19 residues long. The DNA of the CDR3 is TGTGCCAGCAGCCCTAACTTGACTAGCGGGGGGGCCTCCTACAATGAGCAGTTCTTC. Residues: CASSPNLTSGGASYNEQFF.

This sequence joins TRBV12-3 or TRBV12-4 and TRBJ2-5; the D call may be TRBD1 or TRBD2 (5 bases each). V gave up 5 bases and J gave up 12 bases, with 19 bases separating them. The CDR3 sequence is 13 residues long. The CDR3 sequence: CASSPGDQDTKYF. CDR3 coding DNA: TGTGCCAGCAGTCCCGGGGACCAAGATACCAAGTACTTC.

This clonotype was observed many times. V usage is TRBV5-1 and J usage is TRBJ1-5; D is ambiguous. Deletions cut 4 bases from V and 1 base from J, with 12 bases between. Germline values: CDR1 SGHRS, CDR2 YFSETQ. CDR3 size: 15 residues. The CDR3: CASSPGFVSNQPQHF. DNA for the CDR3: TGCGCCAGCAGCCCGGGGTTTGTCAGCAATCAGCCCCAGCATTTT.

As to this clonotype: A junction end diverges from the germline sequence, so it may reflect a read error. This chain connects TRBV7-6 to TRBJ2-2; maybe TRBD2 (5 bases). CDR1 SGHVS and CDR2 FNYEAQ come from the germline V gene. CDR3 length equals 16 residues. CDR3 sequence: CASSPTLRVNTGEMFF. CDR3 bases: TGTGCCAGCAGCCCGACTTTGCGGGTAAACACCGGGGAGATGTTTTTT. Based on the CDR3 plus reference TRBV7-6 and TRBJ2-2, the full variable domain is GAGVSQSPRYKVTKRGQDVALRCDPISGHVSLYWYRQALGQGPEFLTYFNYEAQQDKSGLPNDRFSAERPEGSISTLTIQRTEQRDSAMYRCASSPTLRVNTGEMFFGEGSRLTVL.

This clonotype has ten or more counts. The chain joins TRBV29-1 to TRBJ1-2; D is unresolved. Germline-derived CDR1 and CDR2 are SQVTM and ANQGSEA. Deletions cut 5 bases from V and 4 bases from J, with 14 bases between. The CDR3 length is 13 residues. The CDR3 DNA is TGCAGCGTTACCCCATCGGGGATCTATGGCTACACCTTC. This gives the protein CSVTPSGIYGYTF.

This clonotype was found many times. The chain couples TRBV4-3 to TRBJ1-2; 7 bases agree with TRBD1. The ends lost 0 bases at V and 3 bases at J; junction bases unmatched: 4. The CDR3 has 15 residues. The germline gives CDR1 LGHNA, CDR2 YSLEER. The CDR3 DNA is TGCGCCAGCAGCCAAGATTCAGACAGGGACTATGGCTACACCTTC. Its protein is CASSQDSDRDYGYTF.

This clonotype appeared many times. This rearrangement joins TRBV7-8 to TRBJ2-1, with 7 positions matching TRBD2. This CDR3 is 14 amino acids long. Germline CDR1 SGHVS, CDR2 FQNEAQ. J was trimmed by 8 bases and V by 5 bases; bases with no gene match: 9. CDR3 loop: CASSPSGGGYEQFF. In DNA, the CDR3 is TGTGCCAGCAGCCCTAGCGGAGGAGGTTATGAGCAGTTCTTC.

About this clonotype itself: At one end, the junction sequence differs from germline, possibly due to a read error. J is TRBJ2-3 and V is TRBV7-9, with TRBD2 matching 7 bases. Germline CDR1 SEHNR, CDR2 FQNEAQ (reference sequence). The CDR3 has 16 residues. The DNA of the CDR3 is TGTGCCAGCAGCTTCACTAGTGGGAGGGCCGCAGATACGCAGTCTTTT. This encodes CASSFTSGRAADTQSF. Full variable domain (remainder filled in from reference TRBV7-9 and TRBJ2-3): DTGVSQNPRHKITKRGQNVTFRCDPISEHNRLYWYRQTLGQGPEFLTYFQNEAQLEKSRLLSDRFSAERPKGSFSTLEIQRTEQGDSAMYLCASSFTSGRAADTQSFGPGTRLTVL.

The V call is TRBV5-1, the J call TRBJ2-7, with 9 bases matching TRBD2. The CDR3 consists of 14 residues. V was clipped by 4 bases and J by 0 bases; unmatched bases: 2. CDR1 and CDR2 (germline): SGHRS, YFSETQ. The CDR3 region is CASSATSGSYEQYF. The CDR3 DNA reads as TGCGCCAGCAGCGCGACTAGCGGCTCCTACGAGCAGTACTTC.

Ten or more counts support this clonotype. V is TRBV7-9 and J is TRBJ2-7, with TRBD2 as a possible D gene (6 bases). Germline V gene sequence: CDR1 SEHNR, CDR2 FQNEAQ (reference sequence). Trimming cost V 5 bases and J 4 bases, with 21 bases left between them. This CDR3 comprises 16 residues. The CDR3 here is CASSPPGTMGRYEQYF. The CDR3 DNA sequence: TGTGCCAGCAGCCCCCCTGGGACGATGGGGAGGTACGAGCAGTACTTC. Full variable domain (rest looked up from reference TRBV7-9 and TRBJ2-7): DTGVSQNPRHKITKRGQNVTFRCDPISEHNRLYWYRQTLGQGPEFLTYFQNEAQLEKSRLLSDRFSAERPKGSFSTLEIQRTEQGDSAMYLCASSPPGTMGRYEQYFGPGTRLTVT.

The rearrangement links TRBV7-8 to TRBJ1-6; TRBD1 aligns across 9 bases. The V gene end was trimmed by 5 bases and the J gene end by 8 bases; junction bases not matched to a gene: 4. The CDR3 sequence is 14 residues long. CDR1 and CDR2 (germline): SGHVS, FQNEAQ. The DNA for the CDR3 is TGTGCCAGCAGCCCACAGGGGGCGGATTCACCCCTCCACTTT. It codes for CASSPQGADSPLHF.

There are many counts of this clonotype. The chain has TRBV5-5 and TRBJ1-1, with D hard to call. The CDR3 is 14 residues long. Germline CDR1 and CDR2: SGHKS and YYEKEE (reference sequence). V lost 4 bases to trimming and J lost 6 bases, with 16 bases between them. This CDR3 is CASSGGLGWAEAFF. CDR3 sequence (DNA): TGTGCCAGCAGCGGCGGGTTGGGGTGGGCTGAAGCTTTCTTT.

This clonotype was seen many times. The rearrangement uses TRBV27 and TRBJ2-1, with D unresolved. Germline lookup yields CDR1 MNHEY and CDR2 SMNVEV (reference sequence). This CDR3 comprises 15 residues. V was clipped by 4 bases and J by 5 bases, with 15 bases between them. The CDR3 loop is CASSSGPRPDNEQFF. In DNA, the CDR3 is TGTGCCAGCAGTTCCGGTCCACGACCTGACAATGAGCAGTTCTTC.

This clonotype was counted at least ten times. The chain's CDR3 is CASRTDTAGTFF. DNA for the CDR3: TGTGCCAGCAGAACCGACACTGCGGGAACTTTCTTT. The chain combines TRBV12-3 or TRBV12-4 with TRBJ1-1; D unclear. With 6 bases removed from V and 12 bases from J, the gap between germline ends came to 17 bases. This CDR3 has 12 amino acids.